These 8 T cell receptor beta chains were sequenced from one sample in a study of T-cell memory formation after mild COVID-19 (dated by TCRdb to the early 2020s). The library was made by 5' RACE. Sequencing relied on an Illumina NovaSeq 6000. In TCRdb, the public reads were trimmed at Q25 with fastp and aligned with MiXCR, with productive beta chains retained. Entries that share a CDR3 protein sequence are merged under the most common genes and DNA. The sample table holds around 320,000 distinct CDR3 sequences, of which under 30% were seen once. 13% of the sample goes to the ten largest clones. Sequences were obtained from PBMCs or a T cell subset sorted from them (not recorded which). The receptors shown here come from an adult woman who had mild COVID-19 (a few samples of this study predate the infection). The sample titles of this study are shuffled in the database, so cell type and time point are left out; the donor was told from shared clones.

This sequence joins TRBV28 and TRBJ2-7; D gene unclear. CDR3 length: 13 residues. Germline CDR1 and CDR2: MDHEN and SYDVKM. Between the trimmed V and J ends, which lost 6 bases and 6 bases, there was a span of 15 bases. In DNA form, the CDR3 reads TGTGCCAGCAGCCCACGGGCCACCGGCGAGCAGTACTTC. This gives the protein CASSPRATGEQYF. Using reference TRBV28 and TRBJ2-7 for the parts outside the CDR3, the full variable domain is DVKVTQSSRYLVKRTGEKVFLECVQDMDHENMFWYRQDPGLGLRLIYFSYDVKMKEKGDIPEGYSVSREKKERFSLILESASTNQTSMYLCASSPRATGEQYFGPGTRLTVT.

The chain joins TRBV5-1 to TRBJ2-3; D is perhaps TRBD1 (5 bases). V lost 0 bases, J lost 2 bases, and 10 bases lay in between. Germline values: CDR1 SGHRS, CDR2 YFSETQ. There are 15 residues in the CDR3. CDR3 residues: CASSLVGPNTDTQYF. The CDR3, as DNA: TGCGCCAGCAGCTTGGTGGGGCCAAACACAGATACGCAGTATTTT.

This clonotype was counted only a few times. The V gene is TRBV6-5, the J gene TRBJ2-2; TRBD1 matches at 7 bases. V lost 0 bases to trimming and J lost 4 bases; unmatched junction nucleotides: 2. The CDR3 runs to 15 residues. From germline, CDR1 is MNHEY and CDR2 SVGAGI. The CDR3 here is CASSYSTGPTGELFF. The CDR3 region has the DNA TGTGCCAGCAGTTACTCGACAGGGCCCACCGGGGAGCTGTTTTTT.

This chain joins TRBV3-1 and TRBJ2-7; D is perhaps TRBD1 (6 bases). Germline V gives CDR1 LGHDT, CDR2 YNNKEL (reference sequence). The CDR3 contains 16 residues. V gave up 0 bases and J gave up 3 bases, with 15 bases separating them. The CDR3 sequence is CASSQEGASPLYEQYF. The CDR3 DNA reads TGTGCCAGCAGCCAAGAGGGGGCTAGCCCTCTCTACGAGCAGTACTTC.

This clonotype was seen only a few times. V usage is TRBV7-2 and J usage is TRBJ2-1; 13 nucleotides align to TRBD2. In germline, CDR1 is SGHTA, CDR2 FQGNSA. The trim removed 2 bases at V and 5 bases at J, leaving 9 bases unmatched. The CDR3 length is 18 residues. CDR3: CASSLSAPGLAGDNEQFF. CDR3 nucleotide sequence: TGTGCCAGCAGCTTATCGGCCCCAGGACTAGCGGGAGACAATGAGCAGTTCTTC.

J is TRBJ1-1 and V is TRBV12-3 or TRBV12-4, with TRBD1 matching 7 bases. Germline trimming cut 6 bases from V and 0 bases from J; bases unmatched to any gene: 16. The CDR3 sequence is 18 residues long. Here the CDR3 reads CASSSPGQARLLNTEAFF. CDR3 coding DNA: TGTGCCAGCAGCTCCCCTGGACAGGCCCGATTACTGAACACTGAAGCTTTCTTT.

At least ten counts were recorded for this clonotype. This sequence joins TRBV9 and TRBJ2-5, with 7 bases fitting TRBD2. CDR3 length equals 14 residues. Germline V CDR1 and CDR2: SGDLS, YYNGEE. After removal of 4 bases from V and 2 bases from J, the junction contained 5 bases not matched to a gene. The CDR3 protein is CASSLTSVQETQYF. For the CDR3, the DNA is TGTGCCAGCAGCCTTACTAGCGTTCAAGAGACCCAGTACTTC.

The rearrangement links TRBV20-1 to TRBJ2-3; 8 bases agree with TRBD2. This CDR3 is 12 amino acids long. Trimming at V came to 5 bases and at J to 9 bases, leaving 7 bases not matched to a gene. Germline CDR1 and CDR2: DFQATT and SNEGSKA (reference sequence). The CDR3 DNA reads TGCAGTGCTGCTAGGGGACTAGAGACGCAGTATTTT. This encodes CSAARGLETQYF.